These T cell receptor beta chains were read from a single sample in a study of technical replicates of blood from a handful of donors. Here immunoSEQ multiplex PCR was the method, and the copy in TCRdb shows in-frame clones only, minus some. Among 80,000 or so clones listed, around 95% were seen once. Sequenced sample: T cells isolated from PBMCs. These receptors were obtained from a human donor in good health. CDR3s include the opening cysteine and the closing phenylalanine or tryptophan. D genes are given only for firm matches. The size of a clone is reported for some rows only, either as once, few or many, or as a class for expanded clones.

13 | NA | NA | TRBJ1-3 | TRBV5-4 | CASSLDPGNTIYF | TGTGCCAGCAGCTTGGATCCGGGAAACACCATATATTTT
15 | TRBD2 | once | TRBJ2-7 | TRBV9 | CASSSGGGLSYEQYF | TGTGCCAGCAGCTCTGGCGGGGGACTCTCCTACGAGCAGTACTTC
15 | TRBD2 | NA | TRBJ2-1 | TRBV7-6 | CASSLTPRTSGEQLF | TGTGCCAGCAGCTTAACCCCCCGGACTAGCGGGGAGCAGCTCTTC
13 | NA | NA | TRBJ2-1 | TRBV7-9 | CASSFGSWNEQFF | TGTGCCAGCAGCTTTGGGAGCTGGAATGAGCAGTTCTTC
16 | TRBD1 | NA | TRBJ1-1 | TRBV6-5 | CASSYGSGGAHTMAFF | TGTGCCAGCAGTTACGGATCAGGGGGCGCCCACACGATGGCTTTCTTT
14 | TRBD2 | NA | TRBJ2-7 | TRBV9 | CASSAAGFTYEQYF | TGTGCCAGCAGCGCAGCGGGATTTACCTACGAGCAGTACTTC
17 | TRBD2 | NA | TRBJ2-3 | TRBV9 | CASSVEGTRISTDTQYF | TGTGCCAGCAGCGTAGAGGGGACTAGAATTAGCACAGATACGCAGTATTTT
13 | NA | NA | TRBJ1-5 | TRBV19 | CASSSGLNQPQHF | TGTGCCAGTAGCTCCGGTCTGAATCAGCCCCAGCATTTT
14 | TRBD1 | NA | TRBJ2-5 | TRBV10-3 | CAISETGGYETQYF | TGTGCCATCAGCGAGACAGGGGGCTACGAGACCCAGTACTTC
15 | TRBD2 | NA | TRBJ2-7 | TRBV19 | CASSRPLAGVDEQYF | TGTGCCAGTAGTCGCCCACTAGCGGGAGTAGACGAGCAGTACTTC
14 | TRBD1 | NA | TRBJ1-2 | TRBV7-9 | CASILQGASGGYTF | TGTGCCAGCATCCTACAGGGGGCGTCGGGAGGCTACACCTTC
16 | NA | NA | TRBJ2-2 | TRBV11-2 | CASSFSGGRDTGELFF | TGTGCCAGCAGCTTTAGCGGAGGGCGCGACACCGGGGAGCTGTTTTTT
11 | NA | NA | TRBJ1-2 | TRBV7-9 | CASSLGDGYTF | TGTGCCAGCAGCCTAGGCGATGGCTACACCTTC
16 | TRBD2 | NA | TRBJ2-7 | TRBV10-3 | CAIRGTSGFSSYEQYF | TGTGCCATCCGAGGGACTAGCGGGTTCTCATCCTACGAGCAGTACTTC
15 | TRBD2 | NA | TRBJ2-5 | TRBV7-9 | CASSLGEGHQETQYF | TGTGCCAGCAGCTTAGGGGAGGGCCACCAAGAGACCCAGTACTTC
15 | NA | NA | TRBJ2-2 | TRBV27 | CASSLYLPTAGELFF | TGTGCCAGCAGTTTATACCTACCCACAGCCGGGGAGCTGTTTTTT
16 | NA | NA | TRBJ2-7 | TRBV5-1 | CASSLYPQGQRDEQYF | TGCGCCAGCAGCTTGTACCCTCAGGGACAGCGGGACGAGCAGTACTTC
14 | NA | NA | TRBJ1-1 | TRBV18 | CASSPAGAGTEAFF | TGTGCCAGCTCACCAGCAGGGGCAGGTACTGAAGCTTTCTTT
14 | TRBD2 | NA | TRBJ2-2 | TRBV6-4 | CASSEVAGAGELFF | TGTGCCAGCAGTGAAGTAGCGGGGGCCGGGGAGCTGTTTTTT
16 | NA | NA | TRBJ2-6 | TRBV6-1 | CASSDLLESGANVLTF | TGTGCCAGCAGTGACCTCCTAGAGTCTGGGGCCAACGTCCTGACTTTC
15 | NA | NA | TRBJ1-3 | TRBV7-9 | CASSLRTEAGNTIYF | TGTGCCAGCAGCCTCCGGACAGAGGCTGGAAACACCATATATTTT
14 | NA | NA | TRBJ1-4 | TRBV5-4 | CASSEGATNEKLFF | TGTGCCAGCAGCGAAGGGGCAACTAATGAAAAACTGTTTTTT
15 | TRBD2 | NA | TRBJ2-1 | TRBV28 | CASSLTSGGYNEQFF | TGTGCCAGCAGTTTAACTAGCGGGGGATACAATGAGCAGTTCTTC
16 | TRBD2 | NA | TRBJ2-2 | TRBV27 | CASSTARTSGFGELFF | TGTGCCAGCAGTACCGCCCGGACTAGCGGTTTCGGGGAGCTGTTTTTT
14 | TRBD2 | NA | TRBJ2-1 | TRBV6-6 | CASSRLAGNNEQFF | TGTGCCAGCAGTAGACTAGCGGGCAACAATGAGCAGTTCTTC